This T cell receptor beta chain was captured by sequencing in a study of human T cells and chemical hapten exposure. Study at large: The sensitizer, 2% DPC, was used on approximately 2 cm by approximately 2 cm of upper inner arm skin. Reading of the patch tests, which applied 0.01% DPC to the upper back, occurred at 6 days.

Study-wide results and limits: Patch test scores rose with PT1 expanded TCR counts, a positive correlation.

Deletions cut 0 bases from V and 2 bases from J, with 19 bases between. The CDR3 spans 18 residues. Germline V gene lookup returns CDR1 MNHNY and CDR2 SVGAGI (reference sequence). About this clonotype itself: The antigen is undetermined.

The time point: patch test 1, 2 weeks after DPC sensitization. Indicated treatment: therapeutic diphenylcyclopropenone sensitization with weekly scalp DPC. TCRdb processed the RACE reads anew with MiXCR; each CDR3 protein has one entry. The repertoire includes tens of thousands of distinct CDR3 sequences, 25% to 40% of them detected once, and 8.9% sits in the top ten. The receptor comes from a man aged 40-49 years with alopecia areata. Some clones in this sample may be carry-over from other donors' samples. The specimen comprised whole blood, sampled in connection with sensitization to the hapten diphenylcyclopropenone (DPC). The genes are TRBV6-6 and TRBJ2-5; D remains unclear. In DNA form, the CDR3 reads TGTGCCAGCAGTTACTCCCAATGGGCAGGAACCGTTCAAGAGACCCAGTACTTC. Its protein product is CASSYSQWAGTVQETQYF.